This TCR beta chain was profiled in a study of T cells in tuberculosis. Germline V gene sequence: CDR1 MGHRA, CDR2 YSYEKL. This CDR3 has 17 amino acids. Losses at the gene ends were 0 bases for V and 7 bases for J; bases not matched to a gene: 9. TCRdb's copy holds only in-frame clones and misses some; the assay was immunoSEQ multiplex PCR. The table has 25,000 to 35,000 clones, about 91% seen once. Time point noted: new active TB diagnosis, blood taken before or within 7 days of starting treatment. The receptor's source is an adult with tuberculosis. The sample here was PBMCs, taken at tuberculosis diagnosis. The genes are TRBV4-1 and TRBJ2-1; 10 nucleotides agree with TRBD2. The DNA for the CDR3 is TGCGCCAGCAGCCAAGAAGGGAGCGGGGGGGCAAGGAATGAGCAGTTCTTC. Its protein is CASSQEGSGGARNEQFF.